Sequencing of this T cell receptor beta chain was carried out in a study of T cells in Graves' hyperthyroidism and ophthalmopathy. Diagnoses were established using clinical symptoms, serum thyroxine and TRAb, thyroid ultrasound and orbital computed tomography. Broader study findings: Researchers found most expanded thyroid clonotypes above 0.001 in blood as well. Ophthalmopathy was distinguished from stable hyperthyroidism by 13 V-J signatures. Ophthalmopathy prediction by the model preceded onset by a median about 6.8 months.

The V end was cut by 5 bases, the J end by 2 bases, with 10 bases between. CDR1 is SGHAT and CDR2 is FQNNGV in the germline V gene. There are 13 residues in the CDR3. TCR beta CDR3 region amplification was performed from RNA transcripts. HTBI primers drove first-round RT-PCR of the TCR CDR3. TCRdb itself ran the multiplex PCR reads through MiXCR, one entry per CDR3 protein. The top ten clones hold 44% of a sample with 500,000 to 600,000 distinct CDR3 sequences, approximately 48% of them seen once. This clonotype was counted ten times or more. Its specificity is not known. The sequenced sample was peripheral blood or thyroid tissue (not recorded which). This TCR came from an adult woman with Graves' disease, either hyperthyroidism or ophthalmopathy (not recorded which). The chain employs TRBV11-2 and TRBJ2-7; D call uncertain. CDR3 sequence (DNA): TGTGCCAGCAGCCTTAATTTCCCCTACGAGCAGTACTTC. Its translation is CASSLNFPYEQYF.